These T cell receptor beta chains were read from a single sample in a study of cytomegalovirus exposure and HLA in healthy donors. The data were produced by immunoSEQ multiplex PCR, yet TCRdb's version contains in-frame clones alone and is incomplete. The data hold about 120,000 clones, with around 77% observed a single time. Input material: PBMCs. All receptors come from a young man in good health and CMV-seropositive. The CDR3 runs from the conserved cysteine through the conserved F or W.

j_call	v_call	cdr3_aa
TRBJ2-7	TRBV18	CASSPPPNYEQYF
TRBJ2-7	TRBV18	CASSPRSRGEQYF
TRBJ1-5	TRBV6-6	CASSYSQGDQPQHF
TRBJ1-1	TRBV10-3	CAISEYQDREAFF
TRBJ1-1	TRBV7-9	CASSLVRGLVTEAFF
TRBJ2-1	TRBV29-1	CSVEGPQLAGRSGEQFF
TRBJ2-5	TRBV19	CASKEGARETQYF
TRBJ2-1	TRBV5-8	CASRTGTRTFF
TRBJ1-1	TRBV10-2	CASSDRGGNTEAFF
TRBJ1-1	TRBV5-4	CASSLSQMNTEAFF
TRBJ2-3	TRBV6-1	CASIRTVDDTQYF
TRBJ2-5	TRBV4-1	CASSQRSGTSGGNQETQYF
TRBJ2-3	TRBV10-1	CASSEWGQGGGTDTQYF
TRBJ1-4	TRBV2	CASSPRKGEEKLFF
TRBJ2-7	TRBV25-1	CASSESGGSSYEQYF
TRBJ1-5	TRBV6-5	CASRPHWEINQPQHF
TRBJ1-6	TRBV19	CASKPPSGGGRNSPLHF
TRBJ2-7	TRBV2	CASSGDRDYEQYF
TRBJ2-2	TRBV19	CASSIWPGTGNTGELFF
TRBJ1-2	TRBV28	CASRPGGDYGYTF
.	TRBV12-5	CASGPGQGVTDTQHF
TRBJ1-4	TRBV30	CAWSRGGPGEKLFF
TRBJ1-1	TRBV7-9	CASSLALTGGIMNTEAFF
TRBJ2-7	TRBV7-3	CASSLKGDDYEQYF
TRBJ1-5	TRBV18	CASSLQSSNQPQHF
TRBJ2-7	TRBV5-6	CASSQGTGLSYEQYF
TRBJ2-5	TRBV19	CASSNGWETQYF
TRBJ2-7	TRBV30	CAWKKRQGYEQYF
TRBJ1-1	TRBV29-1	CSSRQGGTEAFF
TRBJ1-2	TRBV14	CASSQVNPGTGNNYGHTF
TRBJ1-1	TRBV27	CASSLIENTEAFF
TRBJ1-2	TRBV19	CASRPGQGWGYTF
TRBJ1-1	TRBV7-9	CASSLSGQGAHGMNTEAFF
TRBJ1-1	TRBV18	CASSRLPLSHGENTEAFF
TRBJ2-7	TRBV28	CASSPGTSSYEQYF
TRBJ1-1	TRBV18	CASSPVKTGAMNTEAFF
TRBJ2-7	TRBV4-1	CASSTRRADEQYF
TRBJ2-1	TRBV6-6	CASSRTQGPSYNEQFF
TRBJ2-3	TRBV30	CAWSALRELQKGGGTDTQYF
TRBJ1-1	TRBV6-6	CASSYAGLDEAFF
TRBJ2-3	TRBV2	CASSVISVTDTQYF
TRBJ2-3	TRBV11-2	CASSLETGGPDTQYF
TRBJ2-4	TRBV5-4	CASSLNFDSGSQYF
TRBJ2-5	TRBV18	CASSPQGAAGDGQYF
TRBJ2-2	TRBV5-4	CASSPSPGQGATGELFF
TRBJ2-2	TRBV5-1	CASSLGLAGAEGELFF
TRBJ1-3	TRBV13	CASSLGPRNTIYF
TRBJ2-3	TRBV4-1	CASSQDLGGGQDTQYF
TRBJ2-5	TRBV9	CASSFSPVGGETQYF
TRBJ1-1	TRBV11-2	CASSLWEDTTTATVSEAFF
TRBJ1-1	TRBV5-6	CASSWDRGSPEAFF
TRBJ2-7	TRBV28	CASSSSGNPYEQYF
TRBJ1-1	TRBV7-9	CASRPGLWNTEAFF
TRBJ2-7	TRBV6-5	CASSRTSGRGYEQYF
TRBJ2-3	TRBV5-1	CASSSRLTDTQYF
TRBJ1-2	TRBV18	CASSPVSDYGYTF
TRBJ1-2	TRBV19	CASSEQGASYYGYTF